What follows are 28 T cell receptor beta chains derived from one specimen sequenced in a study of cytomegalovirus exposure and HLA in healthy donors. The PCR was carried out with 60 Vbeta primers and 13 Jbeta primers. The assay was immunoSEQ multiplex PCR, and TCRdb's table has in-frame clones only and misses some. This table holds under 20,000 clones, approximately 80% found once. Sequenced input: PBMCs. These receptors all stem from a human donor in good health.

The chain recombines TRBV29-1 with TRBJ1-2; 11 bases map to TRBD1. This CDR3 is built from 13 residues. CDR1 SQVTM and CDR2 ANQGSEA come from the germline V gene. Trimming removed 5 bases from V and 6 bases from J; junction bases left unmatched: 5. The CDR3 sequence: CSVWTGGAHGYTF. Here the CDR3 DNA reads TGCAGCGTTTGGACAGGGGGCGCCCATGGCTACACCTTC. The whole variable domain, filled in from reference TRBV29-1 and TRBJ1-2, reads SAVISQKPSRDICQRGTSLTIQCQVDSQVTMMFWYRQQPGQSLTLIATANQGSEATYESGFVIDKFPISRPNLTFSTLTVSNMSPEDSSIYLCSVWTGGAHGYTFGSGTRLTVV.

To note about this clone: The junction departs from germline at one end; a sequencing error may be responsible. The same CDR3 arises from other DNA sequences in this sample as well. The chain employs TRBV27 and TRBJ2-7, with a tentative D call TRBD2 (7 bases). The CDR3 length is 17 residues. Germline V gives CDR1 MNHEY, CDR2 SMNVEV (reference sequence). The CDR3 sequence is CASSLGRARGAVYEQYF. CDR3 DNA: TGTGCCAGCAGTTTAGGCCGGGCACGGGGGGCCGTTTACGAGCAATACTTC.

V usage is TRBV7-8 and J usage is TRBJ1-5; D call uncertain. V was clipped by 2 bases and J by 3 bases, with 8 bases between them. The CDR3 is 14 amino acids. Germline V gene sequence: CDR1 SGHVS, CDR2 FQNEAQ. The CDR3 region is CASSLSGVNQPQHF. CDR3 DNA sequence: TGTGCCAGCAGCTTATCCGGGGTCAATCAGCCCCAGCATTTT.

In its sample, this clone was seen once. The gene calls are TRBV7-6 and TRBJ1-3; D gene uncertain. Trimming removed 3 bases at V and 0 bases at J, with 15 bases between. The germline V gene has CDR1 SGHVS and CDR2 FNYEAQ. This CDR3 contains 17 residues. CDR3 loop: CASSFLAWADSGNTIYF. The CDR3 DNA reads as TGTGCCAGCAGCTTCCTAGCGTGGGCAGACTCTGGAAACACCATATATTTT.

The chain couples TRBV4-1 to TRBJ2-3; D gene ambiguous. Trimming pared 4 bases from V and 3 bases from J, leaving 8 bases between. This CDR3 comprises 13 residues. From germline, CDR1 is MGHRA and CDR2 YSYEKL. In DNA, the CDR3 is TGCGCCAGCAGCCCCGCGCGGACAGATACGCAGTATTTT. Translated, it gives CASSPARTDTQYF.

The chain recombines TRBV7-8 with TRBJ2-5, with a tentative D call TRBD1 (6 bases). The J call may be mistaken, given a closer DNA end match to TRBJ2-7. Germline V gene lookup returns CDR1 SGHVS and CDR2 FQNEAQ. The CDR3 is 14 residues long. The CDR3 DNA is TGTGCCAGCAGCTTGCACAGGGAAACGGACGAGCAGTACTTC. As protein: CASSLHRETDEQYF.

This chain joins TRBV5-6 and TRBJ2-3, with 7 bases fitting TRBD1. Trimming removed 4 bases from V and 0 bases from J; junction bases left unmatched: 5. The germline CDR1 and CDR2 sequences are SGHDT and YYEEEE. This CDR3 is built from 15 residues. The CDR3 DNA sequence: TGTGCCAGCAGCCTCGGGACAGCTAGCACAGATACGCAGTATTTT. This gives the protein CASSLGTASTDTQYF.

The gene calls are TRBV5-8 and TRBJ1-5; the D is unclear. CDR3 length: 15 amino acids. V lost 4 bases, J lost 4 bases, and 15 bases lay in between. Per germline, CDR1 SGHTS and CDR2 YDEGEE. The CDR3 protein is CASSPGWRGNQPQHF. The CDR3 nucleotides read TGTGCCAGCAGCCCTGGTTGGCGGGGAAATCAGCCCCAGCATTTT.

The chain links TRBV27 to TRBJ2-1; 9 bases map to TRBD1. CDR1 and CDR2 (germline): MNHEY, SMNVEV (reference sequence). The length of the CDR3 is 14 residues. V was clipped by 2 bases and J by 5 bases; unmatched bases: 1. CDR3 residues: CASSLGTGNNEQFF. In DNA, the CDR3 is TGTGCCAGCAGTTTAGGGACAGGGAACAATGAGCAGTTCTTC.

J is TRBJ1-1 and V is TRBV6-5; TRBD1 aligns across 7 bases. The V gene end was trimmed by 6 bases and the J gene end by 5 bases; junction bases not matched to a gene: 6. This CDR3 has 13 residues. Germline CDR1 and CDR2: MNHEY and SVGAGI. The CDR3 bases are TGTGCCAGCAGAACGACAGGGAGGACTGAAGCTTTCTTT. Translation: CASRTTGRTEAFF.

This sequence joins TRBV5-1 and TRBJ1-3; maybe TRBD1 (6 bases). Between the trimmed V and J ends, which lost 2 bases and 2 bases, there was a span of 14 bases. The CDR3 has 16 residues. In germline, CDR1 is SGHRS, CDR2 YFSETQ. The CDR3 sequence is CASSFQQGSPGNTIYF. In DNA form, the CDR3 reads TGCGCCAGCAGCTTCCAACAGGGTAGCCCTGGAAACACCATATATTTT. Full variable domain (outside the CDR3, taken from reference TRBV5-1 and TRBJ1-3): KAGVTQTPRYLIKTRGQQVTLSCSPISGHRSVSWYQQTPGQGLQFLFEYFSETQRNKGNFPGRFSGRQFSNSRSEMNVSTLELGDSALYLCASSFQQGSPGNTIYFGEGSWLTVV.

J is TRBJ1-1 and V is TRBV12-2. TRBV12-2 is a recognized pseudogene. This CDR3 comprises 20 residues. The CDR3 DNA reads as TGTGCAAGTCGCTTAGCGGGGGGGATCGGTAGGGGACACATGAACACTGAAGCTTTCTTT. Translated: CASRLAGGIGRGHMNTEAFF.

This rearrangement joins TRBV5-1 to TRBJ2-4, with 10 nucleotides matching TRBD1. Losses at the gene ends were 4 bases for V and 6 bases for J; bases not matched to a gene: 4. Germline values: CDR1 SGHRS, CDR2 YFSETQ. This CDR3 has 14 residues. The CDR3 here is CASSDRTGGNIQYF. For the CDR3, the DNA is TGCGCCAGCAGCGACCGGACAGGGGGAAACATTCAGTACTTC.

This clone has more than one count but fewer than ten. The chain is built from TRBV27 and TRBJ1-5, with a possible D match to TRBD1 (6 bases). V was trimmed by 6 bases and J by 3 bases, leaving 12 bases between them. The CDR3 runs to 14 residues. Germline V lookup: CDR1 MNHEY, CDR2 SMNVEV (reference sequence). The CDR3 loop reads CASSPTGINQPQHF. Written as DNA, the CDR3 is TGTGCCAGCAGCCCTACAGGGATCAATCAGCCCCAGCATTTT.

V usage is TRBV7-9 and J usage is TRBJ2-1, with TRBD2 as a possible D gene (5 bases). The CDR3 is 13 amino acids. V shed 1 base and J shed 7 bases, with 8 bases lying between them. Germline V lookup: CDR1 SEHNR, CDR2 FQNEAQ (reference sequence). The CDR3 region is CASSLGGLNEQFF. The CDR3 nucleotides read TGTGCCAGCAGCTTAGGAGGGTTGAATGAGCAGTTCTTC. Using reference TRBV7-9 and TRBJ2-1 for the parts outside the CDR3, the full variable domain is DTGVSQNPRHKITKRGQNVTFRCDPISEHNRLYWYRQTLGQGPEFLTYFQNEAQLEKSRLLSDRFSAERPKGSFSTLEIQRTEQGDSAMYLCASSLGGLNEQFFGPGTRLTVL.

This chain uses TRBV11-2 with TRBJ1-4; D is possibly TRBD1 (5 bases). The germline CDR1 and CDR2 sequences are SGHAT and FQNNGV. The CDR3 totals 16 residues. V dropped 5 bases and J dropped 5 bases, with 18 bases sitting between them. The CDR3 DNA sequence: TGTGCCAGCAGCCCCCGTTGGGGCAGAAAAAATGAAAAACTGTTTTTT. The encoded protein is CASSPRWGRKNEKLFF.

This sequence joins TRBV7-6 and TRBJ2-2; 8 nucleotides align to TRBD2. Trimming cost V 4 bases and J 5 bases; bases outside gene matches: 3. The CDR3 sequence is 14 residues long. Germline loops: CDR1 SGHVS, CDR2 FNYEAQ. The CDR3 is CASSSGTRTGELFF. CDR3 nucleotides: TGTGCCAGCAGCTCCGGGACTAGGACCGGGGAGCTGTTTTTT.

The CDR3 here is CASSTHRGDYNEQFF. CDR3 in DNA: TGTGCCAGTAGTACCCACCGCGGGGACTACAATGAGCAGTTCTTC. The rearrangement uses TRBV19 and TRBJ2-1; possible D gene TRBD2, 6 bases. Germline V gives CDR1 LNHDA, CDR2 SQIVND (reference sequence). This CDR3 has 15 residues. Trimming removed 4 bases from V and 3 bases from J, with 13 bases in between.

V and J are TRBV6-1 and TRBJ1-1, with D uncertain. V was clipped by 7 bases and J by 0 bases, with 12 bases between them. This CDR3 is built from 14 residues. Germline V gene lookup returns CDR1 MNHNS and CDR2 SASEGT. The CDR3 is CASTLRQVNTEAFF. CDR3 coding DNA: TGTGCCAGCACTTTAAGGCAGGTGAACACTGAAGCTTTCTTT.

The chain carries TRBV6-1 and TRBJ1-4, with D perhaps TRBD1 (6 bases). The CDR3 is made up of 16 amino acids. V was pared by 0 bases and J by 7 bases, with 15 bases between. Germline assignment: CDR1 MNHNS and CDR2 SASEGT. The chain's CDR3 is CASSEAIRTAGEKLFF. The CDR3 bases are TGTGCCAGCAGTGAAGCTATCAGGACAGCAGGTGAAAAACTGTTTTTT.

The chain has TRBV5-6 and TRBJ2-1; D remains unclear. Per the germline V gene, CDR1 is SGHDT and CDR2 is YYEEEE. This CDR3 spans 13 amino acids. V was pared by 2 bases and J by 5 bases, with 8 bases between. The chain's CDR3 is CASSLSPDNEQFF. CDR3 DNA sequence: TGTGCCAGCAGCTTATCCCCCGACAATGAGCAGTTCTTC.

This clone occurred once. The chain couples TRBV6-5 to TRBJ2-7, with 8 bases that match TRBD1. V lost 7 bases and J lost 6; bases outside the gene matches: 11. Germline V lookup: CDR1 MNHEY, CDR2 SVGAGI. This CDR3 has 14 amino acids. The CDR3 nucleotides read TGTGCCAGCAACCAGCCCGGACAGGGTGCCGAGCAGTACTTC. This translates into CASNQPGQGAEQYF.

The rearrangement joins TRBV6-5 to TRBJ2-2; D possibly corresponds to TRBD1 (6 bases). The V end lost 4 bases, the J end lost 5 bases, and 11 bases lay between the germline ends. The CDR3 is 14 residues long. Germline CDR1 and CDR2: MNHEY and SVGAGI. The CDR3 sequence is CASSLSGVTGELFF. CDR3 in DNA: TGTGCCAGCAGTTTATCAGGGGTAACCGGGGAGCTGTTTTTT.

The chain uses TRBV11-2 and TRBJ1-4; 7 bases fit TRBD1. The CDR3 spans 15 residues. Looked up from germline, CDR1 is SGHAT and CDR2 is FQNNGV. Trimming took 3 bases from V and 5 from J; bases not matched to a gene: 6. This chain's CDR3 is CASSLMTGLNEKLFF. The CDR3 DNA reads as TGTGCCAGCAGCTTGATGACAGGGTTAAATGAAAAACTGTTTTTT.

The count of this clone is one. This sequence joins TRBV19 and TRBJ2-5; TRBD2 is a possible D gene (6 bases). This CDR3 region has 14 residues. CDR1 is LNHDA, CDR2 SQIVND, per germline (reference sequence). Trimming shortened V by 1 base and J by 4 bases, and 10 bases separated the two germline ends. CDR3 sequence (DNA): TGTGCCAGTAGTATAGGGGACTTTGGAGAGACCCAGTACTTC. The encoded protein is CASSIGDFGETQYF.

The J gene is TRBJ1-4, the V gene TRBV6-6; unclear D gene. Trimming pared 7 bases from V and 0 bases from J, leaving 9 bases between. This CDR3 is built from 14 residues. The germline V gene encodes CDR1 MNHNY and CDR2 SVGAGI (reference sequence). This CDR3 is CASTSPSTNEKLFF. The CDR3 DNA sequence: TGTGCCAGCACCTCCCCCTCAACTAATGAAAAACTGTTTTTT.

The J gene is TRBJ2-7, the V gene TRBV28; TRBD1 is a possible D gene (5 bases). Germline V lookup: CDR1 MDHEN, CDR2 SYDVKM. The CDR3 length is 14 residues. Trimming pared 3 bases from V and 3 bases from J, leaving 12 bases between. The CDR3: CASSLSGQIYEQYF. The DNA of the CDR3 is TGTGCCAGCAGTTTGTCAGGACAAATCTACGAGCAGTACTTC.

This sequence joins TRBV9 and TRBJ2-7, with D possibly matching TRBD2 (6 bases). Trimming left V 1 base short and J 4 bases short, with 15 bases between. Germline CDR1 SGDLS, CDR2 YYNGEE. This CDR3 is 15 amino acids long. The CDR3 protein is CASSVQPGLAYEQYF. The CDR3, as DNA: TGTGCCAGCAGCGTACAGCCGGGACTTGCTTACGAGCAGTACTTC.